This T cell receptor (beta chain) was identified during a study of T cells in Graves' hyperthyroidism and ophthalmopathy. General study findings and limits: Ophthalmopathy, as predicted by the model, came a median about seven months after the prediction.

RNA transcripts provided the source from which TCR beta CDR3 regions were amplified. Primed by the HTBI set, a first-round RT-PCR was run on the TCR CDR3. TCRdb independently ran MiXCR on the multiplex PCR reads; one entry per CDR3 protein. The table records 610,000 or so distinct CDR3 sequences, 46% of them present only once. The CDR3 extends over 13 amino acids. Germline CDR1 and CDR2: KGHDR and SFDVKD. V shed 3 bases and J shed 5 bases, with 9 bases lying between them. There are many counts of this clonotype. Its antigen is as yet unknown. Every diagnosis used clinical symptoms, serum thyroxine and TRAb, thyroid ultrasound and orbital computed tomography.

Sequencing was carried out using peripheral blood or thyroid tissue (not recorded which). This chain uses TRBV24-1 with TRBJ1-2; possibly TRBD1 for D (5 bases). This clonotype was obtained from a young woman with Graves' hyperthyroidism. In DNA, the CDR3 is TGTGCCACCAGTGATCATAGGACATATGGCTACACCTTC. Translated: CATSDHRTYGYTF.